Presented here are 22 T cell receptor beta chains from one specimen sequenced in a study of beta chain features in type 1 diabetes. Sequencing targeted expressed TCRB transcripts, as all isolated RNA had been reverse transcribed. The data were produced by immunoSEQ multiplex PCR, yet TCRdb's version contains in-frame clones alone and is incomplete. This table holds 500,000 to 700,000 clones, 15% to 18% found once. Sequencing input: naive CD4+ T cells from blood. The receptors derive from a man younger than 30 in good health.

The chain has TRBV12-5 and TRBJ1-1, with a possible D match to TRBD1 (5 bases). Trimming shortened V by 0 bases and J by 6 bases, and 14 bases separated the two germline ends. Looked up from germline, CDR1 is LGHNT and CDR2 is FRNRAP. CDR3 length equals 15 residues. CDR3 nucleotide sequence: TGTGCTAGTGGTTTGGTATTAGGGACGGGGGCTGAAGCTTTCTTT. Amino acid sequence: CASGLVLGTGAEAFF.

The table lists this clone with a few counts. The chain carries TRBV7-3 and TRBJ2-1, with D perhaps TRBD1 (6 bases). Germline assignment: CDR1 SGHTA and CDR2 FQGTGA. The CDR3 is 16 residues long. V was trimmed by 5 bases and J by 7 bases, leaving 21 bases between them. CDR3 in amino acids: CASSHVGASLYNEQFF. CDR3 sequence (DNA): TGTGCCAGCAGCCATGTGGGGGCTAGCCTTTATAATGAGCAGTTCTTC.

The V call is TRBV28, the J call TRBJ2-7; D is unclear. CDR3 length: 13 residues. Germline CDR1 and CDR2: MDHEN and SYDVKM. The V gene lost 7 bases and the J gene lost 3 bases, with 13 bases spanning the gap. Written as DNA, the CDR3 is TGTGCCAGCATGGACCAGCCGGGCTACGAGCAGTACTTC. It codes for CASMDQPGYEQYF.

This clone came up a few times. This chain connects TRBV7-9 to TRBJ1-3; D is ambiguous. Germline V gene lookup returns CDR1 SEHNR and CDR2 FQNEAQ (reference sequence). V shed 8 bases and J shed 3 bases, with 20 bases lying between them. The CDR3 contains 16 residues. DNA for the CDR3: TGTGCCAGCCTTACTTTTCTCAGGTCGGATGGAAACACCATATATTTT. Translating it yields CASLTFLRSDGNTIYF.

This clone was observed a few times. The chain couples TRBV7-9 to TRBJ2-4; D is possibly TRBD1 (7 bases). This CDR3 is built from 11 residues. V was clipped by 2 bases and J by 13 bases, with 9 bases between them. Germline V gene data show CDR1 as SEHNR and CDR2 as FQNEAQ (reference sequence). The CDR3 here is CASSLQGGQYF. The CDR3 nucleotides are TGTGCCAGCAGCTTACAGGGGGGCCAGTACTTC.

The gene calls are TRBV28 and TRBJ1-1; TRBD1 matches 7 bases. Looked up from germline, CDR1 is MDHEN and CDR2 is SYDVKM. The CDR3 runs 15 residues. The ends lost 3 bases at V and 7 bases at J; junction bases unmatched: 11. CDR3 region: CASSLSTGVRSEAFF. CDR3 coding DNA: TGTGCCAGCAGTTTGTCAACAGGGGTCCGTAGTGAAGCTTTCTTT.

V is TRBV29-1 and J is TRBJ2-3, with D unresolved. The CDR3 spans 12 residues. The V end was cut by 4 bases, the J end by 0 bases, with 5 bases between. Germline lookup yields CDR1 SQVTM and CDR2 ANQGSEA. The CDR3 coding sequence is TGCAGCGTTGGATACAGCACAGATACGCAGTATTTT. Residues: CSVGYSTDTQYF.

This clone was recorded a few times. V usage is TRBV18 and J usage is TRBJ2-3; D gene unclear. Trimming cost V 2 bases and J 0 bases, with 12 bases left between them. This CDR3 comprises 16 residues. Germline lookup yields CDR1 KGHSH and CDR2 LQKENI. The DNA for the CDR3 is TGTGCCAGCTCACCAATCCCGGTAGGGAGCACAGATACGCAGTATTTT. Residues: CASSPIPVGSTDTQYF.

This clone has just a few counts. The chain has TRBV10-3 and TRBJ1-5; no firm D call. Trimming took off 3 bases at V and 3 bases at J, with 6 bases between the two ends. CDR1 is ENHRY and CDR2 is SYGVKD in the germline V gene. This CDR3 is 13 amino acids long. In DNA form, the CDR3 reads TGTGCCATCAGTGAAGCGGACAATCAGCCCCAGCATTTT. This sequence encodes CAISEADNQPQHF.

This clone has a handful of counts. The CDR3 reads CASSPNGDSGYNEQFF. CDR3 bases: TGCGCCAGCAGCCCCAATGGGGACAGTGGCTACAATGAGCAGTTCTTC. The chain joins TRBV5-1 to TRBJ2-1, with 7 nucleotides matching TRBD1. Looked up from germline, CDR1 is SGHRS and CDR2 is YFSETQ. This CDR3 spans 16 amino acids. V was pared by 4 bases and J by 3 bases, with 10 bases of the junction left unmatched.

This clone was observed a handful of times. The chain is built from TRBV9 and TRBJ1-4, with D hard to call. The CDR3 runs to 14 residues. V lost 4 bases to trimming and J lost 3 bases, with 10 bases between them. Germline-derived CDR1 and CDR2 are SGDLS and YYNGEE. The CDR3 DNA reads TGTGCCAGCAGCCTATCATTGGCTAATGAAAAACTGTTTTTT. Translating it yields CASSLSLANEKLFF.

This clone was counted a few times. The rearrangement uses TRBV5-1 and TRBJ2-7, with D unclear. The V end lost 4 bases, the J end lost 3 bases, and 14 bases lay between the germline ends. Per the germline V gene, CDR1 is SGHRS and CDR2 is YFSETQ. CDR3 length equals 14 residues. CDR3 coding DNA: TGCGCCAGCAGCAACCCATCCCGGAACTACGAGCAGTACTTC. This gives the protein CASSNPSRNYEQYF.

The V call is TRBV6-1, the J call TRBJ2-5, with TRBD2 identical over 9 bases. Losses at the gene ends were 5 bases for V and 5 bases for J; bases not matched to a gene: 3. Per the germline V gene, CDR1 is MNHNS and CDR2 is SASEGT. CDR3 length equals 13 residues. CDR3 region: CASSMREGETQYF. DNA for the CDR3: TGTGCCAGCAGTATGCGGGAGGGGGAGACCCAGTACTTC.

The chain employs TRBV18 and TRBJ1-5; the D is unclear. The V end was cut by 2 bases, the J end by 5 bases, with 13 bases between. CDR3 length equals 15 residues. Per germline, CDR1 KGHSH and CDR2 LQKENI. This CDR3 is CASSPVGNLYQPQHF. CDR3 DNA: TGTGCCAGCTCACCAGTGGGAAATCTCTATCAGCCCCAGCATTTT.

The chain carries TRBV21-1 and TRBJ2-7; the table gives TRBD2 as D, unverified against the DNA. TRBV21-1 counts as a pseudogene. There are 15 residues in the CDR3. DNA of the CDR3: TGTGCCGAGGGGACTAGCGGTCGGAGCTCCTACGAGCAGTACTTC. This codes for CAEGTSGRSSYEQYF.

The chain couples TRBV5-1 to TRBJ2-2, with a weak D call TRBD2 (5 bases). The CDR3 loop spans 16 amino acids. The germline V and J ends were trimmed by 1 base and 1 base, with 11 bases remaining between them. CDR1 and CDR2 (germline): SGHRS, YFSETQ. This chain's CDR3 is CASSLNGGLNTGELFF. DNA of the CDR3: TGCGCCAGCAGCTTGAACGGAGGTTTGAACACCGGGGAGCTGTTTTTT.

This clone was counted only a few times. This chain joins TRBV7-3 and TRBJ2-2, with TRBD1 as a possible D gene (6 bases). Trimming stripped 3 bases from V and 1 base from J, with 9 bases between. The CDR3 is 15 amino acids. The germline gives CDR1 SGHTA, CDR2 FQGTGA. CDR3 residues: CASSFQGMNTGELFF. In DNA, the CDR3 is TGTGCCAGCAGCTTTCAGGGGATGAACACCGGGGAGCTGTTTTTT. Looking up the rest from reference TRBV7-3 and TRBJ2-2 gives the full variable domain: GAGVSQTPSNKVTEKGKYVELRCDPISGHTALYWYRQSLGQGPEFLIYFQGTGAADDSGLPNDRFFAVRPEGSVSTLKIQRTERGDSAVYLCASSFQGMNTGELFFGEGSRLTVL.

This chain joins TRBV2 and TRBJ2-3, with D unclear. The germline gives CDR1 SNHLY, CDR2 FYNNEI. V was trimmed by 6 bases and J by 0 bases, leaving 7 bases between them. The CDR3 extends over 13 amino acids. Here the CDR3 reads CASRYYSTDTQYF. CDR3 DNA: TGTGCCAGCAGGTACTACAGCACAGATACGCAGTATTTT.

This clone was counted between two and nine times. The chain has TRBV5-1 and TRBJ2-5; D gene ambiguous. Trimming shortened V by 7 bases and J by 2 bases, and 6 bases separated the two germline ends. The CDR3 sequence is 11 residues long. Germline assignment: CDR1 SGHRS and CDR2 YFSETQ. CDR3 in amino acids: CASHEQETQYF. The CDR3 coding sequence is TGCGCCAGCCATGAGCAAGAGACCCAGTACTTC.

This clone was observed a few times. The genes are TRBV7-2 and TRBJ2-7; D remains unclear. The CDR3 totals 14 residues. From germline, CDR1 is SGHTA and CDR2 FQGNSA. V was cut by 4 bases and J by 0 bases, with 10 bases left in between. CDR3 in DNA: TGTGCCAGCAGCTCTAATGGTTACTCCTACGAGCAGTACTTC. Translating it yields CASSSNGYSYEQYF.

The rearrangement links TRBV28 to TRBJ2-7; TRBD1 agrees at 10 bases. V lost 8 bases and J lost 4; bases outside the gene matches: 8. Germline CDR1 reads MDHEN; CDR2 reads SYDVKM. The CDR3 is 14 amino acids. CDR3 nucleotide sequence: TGTGCCAGCCAGGGACAGGGGAGTGGGTACGAGCAGTACTTC. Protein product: CASQGQGSGYEQYF.

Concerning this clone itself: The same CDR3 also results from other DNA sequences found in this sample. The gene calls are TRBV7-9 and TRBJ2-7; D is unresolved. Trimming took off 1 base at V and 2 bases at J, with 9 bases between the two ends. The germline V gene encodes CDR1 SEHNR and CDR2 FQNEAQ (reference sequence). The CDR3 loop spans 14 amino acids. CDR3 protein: CASSLVGSPYEQYF. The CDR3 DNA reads TGTGCCAGCAGCTTAGTAGGCAGCCCCTACGAGCAGTACTTC.